This T cell receptor beta chain was documented in a study of OX40 agonist ivuxolimab in advanced cancers. Assay: immunoSEQ multiplex PCR; the TCRdb copy retains only in-frame clones and omits some. The table has some 110,000 clones, around 95% seen once. J gave up 4 bases and V 0 bases, and 5 bases lay outside the gene matches. Germline lookup yields CDR1 SGHRS and CDR2 YFSETQ. CDR3 length: 15 amino acids. The J gene is TRBJ2-7, the V gene TRBV5-1, with 9 bases lining up with TRBD1. The sequenced sample was CD4+ or CD8+ T cells sorted from blood, obtained in a trial of the OX40 agonist ivuxolimab. This TCR was recovered from an adult with an advanced solid tumor such as melanoma, head and neck, liver or kidney cancer. The CDR3 sequence: CASSLDGTGSYEQYF. CDR3 bases: TGCGCCAGCAGCTTGGATGGGACAGGGAGTTACGAGCAGTACTTC.